Sequencing of this T cell receptor (beta chain) was carried out in a study of tumor-infiltrating lymphocytes in primary liver carcinoma. CDR1 LGHNA and CDR2 YNFKEQ come from the germline V gene. This CDR3 is built from 14 residues. Overall study findings and caveats: Present in all five tumor regions were only about 7.5-24% of the top clones. When set against blood, tumors had a significantly higher top-250-clone fraction (p = 0.039).

Taking roughly 20-34 mg of unsorted bulk tissue, the authors co-extracted RNA and DNA. With regard to this clonotype: The antigen remains unidentified. Since no conserved phenylalanine or tryptophan closes the CDR3, a read error is the likely cause.

Starting from roughly 0.5 ug of total RNA, TCR beta cDNA was produced with a primer in the constant region. Slightly modified ARM-PCR served as the procedure for the TCR beta libraries. These libraries came from three rounds of nested multiplex PCR. A C-beta reverse primer and TRBV1-TRBV30 forward primers served in each of the first two PCR rounds, at about 9 cycles apiece. TCRdb ran MiXCR on the multiplex PCR reads and lists one entry per CDR3 protein. The repertoire has 90,000 to 100,000 distinct CDR3 sequences, around three quarters of them found once; the top ten carry just over 9.5%. V gene TRBV4-2 combines with J gene TRBJ1-4; 7 bases map to TRBD1. This clonotype was sampled from a woman aged 55 to 70 with primary liver carcinoma and hepatitis B virus infection. What was sequenced was liver tumor tissue from sampling region 5. Subset specified: tumor region T5, tumor centre. CDR3 bases: TGTCCCAACAGCTCAGGGGGAGAGGATGAAAAACTGTTTGTT. Translation gives CPNSSGGEDEKLFV.